The 32 T cell receptor beta chains in this list originate from one sample, sequenced in a study of blood T cell repertoires in COVID-19. Using immunoSEQ multiplex PCR, the repertoire was profiled, and TCRdb retains in-frame clones only, with some absent. The table lists 210,000 or so clones, more than 75% of them singletons. Sequenced: peripheral blood. The source is a man between 40 and 49 years old with active or convalescent COVID-19.

The chain combines TRBV5-4 with TRBJ2-3, with 8 bases identical to TRBD1. The CDR3 is made up of 17 amino acids. Germline V gives CDR1 SGHNT, CDR2 YYREEE (reference sequence). V trimming: 0 bases; J trimming: 2 bases; junction bases outside the gene matches: 8. The CDR3 loop reads CASSLGTGGKHTDTQYF. The CDR3 DNA reads TGTGCCAGCAGCTTGGGTACAGGGGGGAAACACACAGATACGCAGTATTTT.

The chain joins TRBV7-3 to TRBJ2-1; weak D call: TRBD2 (5 bases). From germline, CDR1 is SGHTA and CDR2 FQGTGA. Trimming pared 4 bases from V and 3 bases from J, leaving 7 bases between. The CDR3 runs 13 residues. CDR3 sequence (DNA): TGTGCCAGCAGCTCGGGGAACTACAATGAGCAGTTCTTC. It specifies CASSSGNYNEQFF.

This clone showed up just a few times. V and J are TRBV19 and TRBJ1-4; TRBD1 matches at 8 bases. J gave up 6 bases and V 8 bases, and 2 bases lay outside the gene matches. Germline V gene data show CDR1 as LNHDA and CDR2 as SQIVND (reference sequence). The CDR3 covers 12 residues. Here the CDR3 reads CASSRGHEKLFF. As DNA, the CDR3 is TGTGCCAGTTCCAGGGGGCATGAAAAACTGTTTTTT. The full variable domain, completed using reference TRBV19 and TRBJ1-4, is DGGITQSPKYLFRKEGQNVTLSCEQNLNHDAMYWYRQDPGQGLRLIYYSQIVNDFQKGDIAEGYSVSREKKESFPLTVTSAQKNPTAFYLCASSRGHEKLFFGSGTQLSVL.

V is TRBV27 and J is TRBJ2-7; perhaps TRBD1 as D (5 bases). Trimming took off 3 bases at V and 4 bases at J, with 10 bases between the two ends. The germline gives CDR1 MNHEY, CDR2 SMNVEV (reference sequence). The CDR3 runs to 13 residues. The CDR3 region is CASSFQGQYEQYF. The DNA for the CDR3 is TGTGCCAGCAGTTTTCAGGGTCAGTACGAGCAGTACTTC.

This CDR3 is CASSYRGALVTAYNEQFF. The CDR3 coding sequence is TGTGCCAGCAGTTACAGGGGTGCGTTAGTCACGGCCTACAATGAGCAGTTCTTC. V and J are TRBV7-2 and TRBJ2-1, with TRBD1 identical over 7 bases. This CDR3 comprises 18 residues. Looked up from germline, CDR1 is SGHTA and CDR2 is FQGNSA. The V gene end was trimmed by 6 bases and the J gene end by 2 bases; junction bases not matched to a gene: 16. The whole variable domain, remainder taken from reference TRBV7-2 and TRBJ2-1, is GAGVSQSPSNKVTEKGKDVELRCDPISGHTALYWYRQSLGQGLEFLIYFQGNSAPDKSGLPSDRFSAERTGGSVSTLTIQRTQQEDSAVYLCASSYRGALVTAYNEQFFGPGTRLTVL.

This clone was observed a few times. This chain connects TRBV7-9 to TRBJ2-3; 9 bases agree with TRBD2. Looked up from germline, CDR1 is SEHNR and CDR2 is FQNEAQ (reference sequence). Trimming took 3 bases from V and 2 from J; bases not matched to a gene: 3. The CDR3 extends over 15 amino acids. CDR3 loop: CASSFTSGSTDTQYF. The CDR3 DNA is TGTGCCAGCAGCTTTACTAGCGGGTCCACAGATACGCAGTATTTT.

The gene calls are TRBV27 and TRBJ2-3; D unresolved. The CDR3 consists of 14 residues. Trimming took 4 bases from V and 2 from J, leaving 10 bases between them. The germline CDR1 and CDR2 sequences are MNHEY and SMNVEV (reference sequence). CDR3 residues: CASSYSRVTDTQYF. CDR3 in DNA: TGTGCCAGCAGTTATAGCCGGGTCACAGATACGCAGTATTTT.

This chain links TRBV28 with TRBJ1-2; D not resolved. The germline gives CDR1 MDHEN, CDR2 SYDVKM. V was shortened by 3 bases and J by 8 bases, with 10 bases between the two germline ends. This CDR3 is built from 12 residues. Written as DNA, the CDR3 is TGTGCCAGCAGTTTCCGGGGTAGGGGCTACACCTTC. Translating it yields CASSFRGRGYTF.

This chain joins TRBV11-2 and TRBJ1-4; 11 bases are a match to TRBD1. CDR1 and CDR2 (germline): SGHAT, FQNNGV. The CDR3 runs 15 residues. V gave up 6 bases and J gave up 13 bases; unmatched junction bases: 13. The CDR3 sequence: CASRPDRGLSKGLFF. As DNA, the CDR3 is TGTGCCAGCAGACCGGACAGGGGGCTTTCAAAGGGACTGTTTTTT.

The V gene is TRBV7-8, the J gene TRBJ2-6; maybe TRBD2 (5 bases). Germline V CDR1 and CDR2: SGHVS, FQNEAQ. V shed 4 bases and J shed 1 base, with 20 bases lying between them. CDR3 length: 19 residues. The CDR3 here is CASSSRTLTIHSGANVLTF. As DNA, the CDR3 is TGTGCCAGCAGCTCGAGGACTCTTACGATACATTCTGGGGCCAACGTCCTGACTTTC.

J is TRBJ2-2 and V is TRBV7-8, with 9 bases aligning to TRBD1. There are 15 residues in the CDR3. Per the germline V gene, CDR1 is SGHVS and CDR2 is FQNEAQ. Trimming cost V 5 bases and J 4 bases; bases outside gene matches: 5. The CDR3 DNA reads as TGTGCCAGCAGCCGGACGACAGGGGGCACCGGGGAGCTGTTTTTT. It encodes CASSRTTGGTGELFF.

The chain has TRBV5-1 and TRBJ1-1; D may be TRBD1 (5 bases). The CDR3 is made up of 13 amino acids. The V end was cut by 1 base, the J end by 8 bases, with 12 bases between. CDR1 and CDR2 (germline): SGHRS, YFSETQ. The CDR3, as DNA: TGCGCCAGCAGCTTGTTGGCGGGGGACGAAGCTTTCTTT. This codes for CASSLLAGDEAFF.

This clone was seen a single time. The genes are TRBV7-6 and TRBJ2-3; no definite D call. V was trimmed by 5 bases and J by 0 bases, leaving 12 bases between them. This CDR3 region has 15 residues. CDR1 and CDR2 from the germline V gene are SGHVS and FNYEAQ. The chain's CDR3 is CASSPRLSSTDTQYF. The CDR3 DNA follows: TGTGCCAGCAGCCCCAGACTTTCTAGCACAGATACGCAGTATTTT.

The V gene is TRBV28, the J gene TRBJ2-7; 12 positions match TRBD2. Looked up from germline, CDR1 is MDHEN and CDR2 is SYDVKM. CDR3 length: 14 amino acids. Unmatched junction bases numbered 5, after V lost 6 bases and J lost 5 bases. CDR3 region: CASRTSGRFNEQYF. The CDR3 DNA is TGTGCCAGCAGGACTAGCGGGAGATTTAACGAGCAGTACTTC.

The chain is built from TRBV11-2 and TRBJ2-1; TRBD2 is a possible D gene (5 bases). Germline lookup yields CDR1 SGHAT and CDR2 FQNNGV. This CDR3 spans 16 amino acids. V was clipped by 3 bases and J by 0 bases, with 12 bases between them. The DNA of the CDR3 is TGTGCCAGCAGCTTTGAGGGCCAAAGCTCCTACAATGAGCAGTTCTTC. It specifies CASSFEGQSSYNEQFF.

A single count supports this clone. The genes are TRBV28 and TRBJ1-1; no clear D gene. Deletions cut 1 base from V and 2 bases from J, with 11 bases between. Germline-derived CDR1 and CDR2 are MDHEN and SYDVKM. The CDR3 runs 15 residues. The CDR3 DNA sequence: TGTGCCAGCAGTTTATATGGCAGCGCAAACACTGAAGCTTTCTTT. Protein product: CASSLYGSANTEAFF. The full variable domain, rest sourced from reference TRBV28 and TRBJ1-1, is DVKVTQSSRYLVKRTGEKVFLECVQDMDHENMFWYRQDPGLGLRLIYFSYDVKMKEKGDIPEGYSVSREKKERFSLILESASTNQTSMYLCASSLYGSANTEAFFGQGTRLTVV.

This chain joins TRBV7-9 and TRBJ2-1; TRBD2 aligns across 9 bases. Germline CDR1 and CDR2: SEHNR and FQNEAQ (reference sequence). The V segment lost 4 bases and the J segment 8 bases; nucleotides outside the gene matches: 15. CDR3 size: 17 residues. CDR3 bases: TGTGCCAGCAGCTCGAACATAATAGCGGGAGTCTCACATGAGCAGTTCTTC. Protein: CASSSNIIAGVSHEQFF.

This clone was observed a single time. CDR3 sequence: CASSEAVQAQGATEAFF. CDR3 bases: TGTGCCAGCAGTGAAGCGGTTCAAGCCCAGGGGGCCACTGAAGCTTTCTTT. The chain recombines TRBV2 with TRBJ1-1, with 8 bases aligning to TRBD1. Per germline, CDR1 SNHLY and CDR2 FYNNEI. The CDR3 loop spans 17 amino acids. Losses at the gene ends were 0 bases for V and 4 bases for J; bases not matched to a gene: 10.

The genes are TRBV5-1 and TRBJ1-4; D is ambiguous. The CDR3 contains 15 residues. V gave up 5 bases and J gave up 1 base, with 12 bases separating them. Germline values: CDR1 SGHRS, CDR2 YFSETQ. CDR3 bases: TGCGCCAGCAGGAGGGTCGCTGTAACTAATGAAAAACTGTTTTTT. It specifies CASRRVAVTNEKLFF.

The V gene is TRBV10-2, the J gene TRBJ2-7; the match to TRBD2 covers 7 bases. This CDR3 has 15 amino acids. The germline V gene has CDR1 WSHSY and CDR2 SAAADI. J was trimmed by 3 bases and V by 2 bases; bases with no gene match: 7. The CDR3 DNA is TGCGCCAGCAGTGAGGGAGCGGGACTGAGCTACGAGCAGTACTTC. It specifies CASSEGAGLSYEQYF.

V usage is TRBV27 and J usage is TRBJ1-4; D remains ambiguous. V was trimmed by 8 bases and J by 8 bases, leaving 21 bases between them. The CDR3 has 15 amino acids. Germline V CDR1 and CDR2: MNHEY, SMNVEV (reference sequence). Written as DNA, the CDR3 is TGTGCCAGCGCCAAAGGCCGGGCCGGAGGGGAAAAACTGTTTTTT. Translating gives CASAKGRAGGEKLFF.

This sequence joins TRBV5-4 and TRBJ1-1, with 8 bases aligning to TRBD1. The CDR3 covers 14 residues. V shed 0 bases and J 3 bases; nucleotides not matched to a gene: 1. Germline CDR1 is SGHNT and CDR2 is YYREEE (reference sequence). The CDR3 sequence is CASSLDRGDTEAFF. The DNA for the CDR3 is TGTGCCAGCAGCTTGGACAGGGGGGACACTGAAGCTTTCTTT.

The CDR3 bases are TGTGCCTGGAGTGTACCCCCCAGGGGAGAGAAAGGCTACACCTTC. This translates into CAWSVPPRGEKGYTF. The chain links TRBV30 to TRBJ1-2, with D perhaps TRBD1 (6 bases). There are 15 residues in the CDR3. With 0 bases removed from V and 8 bases from J, the gap between germline ends came to 19 bases. Germline assignment: CDR1 GTSNPN and CDR2 SVGIG (reference sequence).

The rearrangement uses TRBV27 and TRBJ1-5, with D unclear. The V end was cut by 2 bases, the J end by 2 bases, with 13 bases between. CDR3 size: 16 residues. From germline, CDR1 is MNHEY and CDR2 SMNVEV (reference sequence). The CDR3 loop reads CASSLIAVGGNQPQHF. The CDR3, as DNA: TGTGCCAGCAGTTTAATCGCAGTAGGAGGCAATCAGCCCCAGCATTTT.

The V gene is TRBV9, the J gene TRBJ2-2, with 7 bases identical to TRBD1. Looked up from germline, CDR1 is SGDLS and CDR2 is YYNGEE. The CDR3 extends over 19 amino acids. J gave up 3 bases and V 3 bases, and 17 bases lay outside the gene matches. CDR3 in amino acids: CASSAEQWSGTGDTGELFF. In DNA, the CDR3 is TGTGCCAGCAGCGCGGAACAATGGAGCGGAACAGGGGACACCGGGGAGCTGTTTTTT.

The V call is TRBV6-5, the J call TRBJ1-5; the match to TRBD1 covers 8 bases. The CDR3 covers 15 residues. Germline V gene sequence: CDR1 MNHEY, CDR2 SVGAGI. V shed 6 bases, J shed 3 bases, and the junction held 7 bases outside the gene matches. DNA for the CDR3: TGTGCCAGCAGACGGGGCAGGGGGCCCAATCAGCCCCAGCATTTT. It encodes CASRRGRGPNQPQHF.

This clone has just one count. The chain recombines TRBV5-5 with TRBJ2-5; possible D gene TRBD1, 5 bases. Germline CDR1 is SGHKS and CDR2 is YYEKEE (reference sequence). Trimming took 0 bases from V and 1 from J, leaving 13 bases between them. The CDR3 is made up of 16 amino acids. The chain's CDR3 is CASSLGAGAGQETQYF. In nucleotides, the CDR3 is TGTGCCAGCAGCTTGGGGGCTGGGGCAGGCCAAGAGACCCAGTACTTC. The full variable domain, rest sourced from reference TRBV5-5 and TRBJ2-5, is DAGVTQSPTHLIKTRGQQVTLRCSPISGHKSVSWYQQVLGQGPQFIFQYYEKEERGRGNFPDRFSARQFPNYSSELNVNALLLGDSALYLCASSLGAGAGQETQYFGPGTRLLVL.

V is TRBV5-8 and J is TRBJ2-7; 8 nucleotides agree with TRBD1. CDR1 SGHTS and CDR2 YDEGEE come from the germline V gene. V gave up 1 base and J gave up 0 bases; unmatched junction bases: 15. The length of the CDR3 is 19 residues. The CDR3 DNA sequence: TGTGCCAGCAGCTTGTGGCGGTCTGAGGACAGGGCCATCTCCTACGAGCAGTACTTC. Translating gives CASSLWRSEDRAISYEQYF.

The V gene is TRBV15, the J gene TRBJ1-1, with D unclear. Germline CDR1 LNHNV, CDR2 YYDKDF (reference sequence). This CDR3 comprises 15 residues. Trimming left V 5 bases short and J 3 bases short, with 16 bases between. The CDR3 DNA sequence: TGTGCCACCAGCCCCCGAGCCGGGATGGACACTGAAGCTTTCTTT. Its translation is CATSPRAGMDTEAFF.

The rearrangement joins TRBV3-1 (or the pseudogene TRBV3-2) to TRBJ1-6; D is possibly TRBD1 (5 bases). V was clipped by 3 bases and J by 7 bases, with 16 bases between them. The germline CDR1 and CDR2 sequences are LGHDT and YNNKEL (reference sequence). The CDR3 loop spans 16 amino acids. CDR3 sequence (DNA): TGTGCCAGCAGCCATTGGGAGGGGCGGACGAATTCACCCCTCCACTTT. Its protein product is CASSHWEGRTNSPLHF.

There are a few counts of this clone. Distinct nucleotide sequences in the sample also encode this CDR3. V usage is TRBV7-3 and J usage is TRBJ2-1; D possibly corresponds to TRBD1 (5 bases). This CDR3 spans 14 amino acids. Trimming pared 1 base from V and 7 bases from J, leaving 11 bases between. Germline V gene data show CDR1 as SGHTA and CDR2 as FQGTGA. The DNA for the CDR3 is TGTGCCAGCAGCTTAAGTCAGGGTGATAATGAGCAGTTCTTC. Protein product: CASSLSQGDNEQFF.

This clone has a handful of counts. The genes are TRBV28 and TRBJ1-5, with TRBD1 matching 9 bases. The CDR3 loop spans 16 amino acids. Germline V lookup: CDR1 MDHEN, CDR2 SYDVKM. The junction had 8 bases not matched to a gene; V was cut back by 6 bases and J by 2 bases. CDR3: CASRTGQGLGNQPQHF. Here the CDR3 DNA reads TGTGCCAGCAGGACGGGACAGGGATTAGGCAATCAGCCCCAGCATTTT.